A selection of T cell receptor beta chains follows, all from one sample in a study of blood T cells in healthy people across ages. Each CDR3 protein gets one entry after TCRdb re-called the 5' RACE reads with MiXCR. Of 1.5 million to 2 million distinct CDR3 sequences in the sample, 28% are singletons; the top ten hold 7.7%. The sample consisted of blood. These receptors were taken from a woman in her 30s in good health. The CDR3 runs from the conserved cysteine through the conserved F or W. The D gene is left open where the match is weak. For some rows the clone size is stated as once, few or many, or as a class when expanded; others skip it.

J gene | D gene | clone size | V gene | CDR3 DNA | CDR3 protein
TRBJ2-1 | TRBD1 | few | TRBV19 | TGTGCCAGTCACCGGGACAGGGGGCGTGAGCAGTTCTTC | CASHRDRGREQFF
TRBJ2-7 | NA | few | TRBV5-1 | TGCGCCAGCAGCCCCCCACATGGGGCCAACGAGCAGTACTTC | CASSPPHGANEQYF
TRBJ2-3 | NA | few | TRBV2 | TGTGCCAGCAGCGAGCTCCGTGTTTCAGATACGCAGTATTTT | CASSELRVSDTQYF
TRBJ2-7 | TRBD2 | NA | TRBV5-6 | TGTGCCAGCAGCTTGGCACTAGCGGAACTCTACAATGAGCAGTACTTC | CASSLALAELYNEQYF
TRBJ2-5 | NA | NA | TRBV20-1 | TGCAGTGCTCTACGGGACACCCTGATCTACGGGCAGTACTTC | CSALRDTLIYGQYF
TRBJ2-5 | NA | few | TRBV6-6 | TGTGCCAGCAGGTCCTACCGGGAACAAGAGACCCAGTACTTC | CASRSYREQETQYF
TRBJ2-1 | NA | few | TRBV30 | TGTGCCTGGAGTGAAGGGCAGGGCGAGCAGTTCTTC | CAWSEGQGEQFF
TRBJ2-1 | NA | few | TRBV29-1 | TGCAGCGTCAGGGTGGCAGGGGGAGGCAATGAGCAGTTCTTC | CSVRVAGGGNEQFF
TRBJ2-7 | NA | few | TRBV6-1 | TGTGCCAGCAGTGATATGGGTTTTCCCCCCTACGAGCAGTACTTC | CASSDMGFPPYEQYF
TRBJ2-5 | TRBD2 | NA | TRBV20-1 | TGCAGTGCTAGAGCTGTTTCGGCTAGCGGGTACCAAGAGACCCAGTACTTC | CSARAVSASGYQETQYF
TRBJ2-7 | NA | once | TRBV14 | TGTGCCAGCAGCCCTACCAACTCCTACAATGAGCAGTACTTC | CASSPTNSYNEQYF
TRBJ2-2 | NA | NA | TRBV20-1 | TGCAGTGCTATTGGGCAGGGTAACACCGGGGAGCTGTTTTTT | CSAIGQGNTGELFF
TRBJ2-5 | TRBD1 | many | TRBV7-9 | TGTGCCAGCAGCTCCCGGACAGGGAAAGAGACCCAGTACTTC | CASSSRTGKETQYF
TRBJ2-1 | NA | NA | TRBV6-2/TRBV6-3 | TGTGCCAGCAGGAGCCCCCCGAAGTACGAGCAGTTCTTC | CASRSPPKYEQFF
TRBJ2-3 | TRBD1 | once | TRBV12-3/TRBV12-4 | TGTGCCAGCAGTTTAGCGACAGGGATGAGCACAGATACGCAGTATTTT | CASSLATGMSTDTQYF
TRBJ2-5 | NA | NA | TRBV6-2/TRBV6-3 | TGTGCCAGCAGGCTACGAGGGCCCAAAGAAGAGACCCAGTACTTC | CASRLRGPKEETQYF
TRBJ2-7 | NA | NA | TRBV12-3/TRBV12-4 | TGTGCCAGCAGGCAACGGACTGCCTCGGCAAGCGAGCAGTACTTC | CASRQRTASASEQYF
TRBJ2-3 | NA | NA | TRBV12-3/TRBV12-4 | TGTGCCGGCAGTCCCCGAGGGTGGGACGGATCCACAGATACGCAGTATTTT | CAGSPRGWDGSTDTQYF
TRBJ1-6 | NA | few | TRBV9 | TGTGCCAGCAGCGTAGACTGGGTGAATTCACCCCTCCACTTT | CASSVDWVNSPLHF
TRBJ2-1 | NA | few | TRBV7-2 | TGTGCCAGCAGCTTAAGACGGGAGGAGCAGTTCTTC | CASSLRREEQFF
TRBJ2-7 | NA | NA | TRBV5-1 | TGCGCCAGCAACCCGGACAGTACTTCCTACGAGCAGTACTTC | CASNPDSTSYEQYF
TRBJ2-4 | NA | few | TRBV12-3/TRBV12-4 | TGTGCCAGCAGTTTATCTAGCGAGGGTTCCTTAGGGGAGCAGTACTTC | CASSLSSEGSLGEQYF
TRBJ2-3 | NA | many | TRBV29-1 | TGCAGCGTTGAGCGACAGGCCCTAACGCAGTATTTT | CSVERQALTQYF
TRBJ2-3 | NA | NA | TRBV7-8 | TGTGCCAGCAGCTTACCTGCTAGCAGGAACCCAGATACGCAGTATTTT | CASSLPASRNPDTQYF
TRBJ2-5 | NA | NA | TRBV11-2 | TGTGCCAGCAGCTGGAACCAAGAGACCCAGTACTTC | CASSWNQETQYF
TRBJ2-5 | TRBD2 | NA | TRBV10-3 | TGTGCCATCAGTGAACGGACTAGCGGGGAGACCCAGTACTTC | CAISERTSGETQYF
TRBJ2-5 | TRBD1 | many | TRBV12-5 | TGTGCTAGTGGTTTCCTCCTCGGGACAGCCCAAGAGACCCAGTACTTC | CASGFLLGTAQETQYF
TRBJ1-1 | NA | NA | TRBV12-5 | TGTGCTAGTGGCCCAGACAGTAATGAAGCTTTCTTT | CASGPDSNEAFF
TRBJ2-5 | NA | NA | TRBV18 | TGTGCCAGCTCGCCTGACAGTAGCAAAGAGACCCAGTACTTC | CASSPDSSKETQYF
TRBJ2-7 | NA | many | TRBV12-3/TRBV12-4 | TGTGCCAGCACCCCGTTCCCGAGCGGGGAGCAGTACTTC | CASTPFPSGEQYF
TRBJ2-3 | NA | few | TRBV6-5 | TGTGCCAGCAGTTTTAGGAGGGCCGACAAGTTGTTAAGGCAGTATTTT | CASSFRRADKLLRQYF
TRBJ2-1 | TRBD1 | NA | TRBV20-1 | TGCAGTGCTATACCAACCCGGGACAGGGTCGGCAATGAGCAGTTCTTC | CSAIPTRDRVGNEQFF
TRBJ1-2 | NA | NA | TRBV18 | TGTGCCAGCTCACCATGGGGGGAAAGTGGCTACACCTTC | CASSPWGESGYTF
TRBJ2-6 | NA | few | TRBV27 | NA | CATATSGEHTDTQYFGANVLTF
TRBJ2-7 | NA | many | TRBV4-3 | TGCGCCAGCAGCCAAGAGGTGGGGGCCCTCTCCTACGAGCAGTACTTC | CASSQEVGALSYEQYF
TRBJ1-4 | NA | few | TRBV12-3/TRBV12-4 | TGTGCCAGCAACCTCGCAGGGGAAAAACTGTTTTTT | CASNLAGEKLFF
TRBJ2-1 | NA | few | TRBV20-1 | TGCAGTGCTAGAGACCCTAGGACGAGGAATGAGCAGTTCTTC | CSARDPRTRNEQFF
TRBJ2-5 | NA | few | TRBV12-3/TRBV12-4 | TGTGCCAGCAGTCCCACCACTGACAGCCTGGGGGAGACCCAGTACTTC | CASSPTTDSLGETQYF
TRBJ1-4 | TRBD1 | many | TRBV7-9 | TGTGCCAGCAGTCACCTGGGACAGTTGAATGAAAAACTGTTTTTT | CASSHLGQLNEKLFF
TRBJ2-3 | NA | NA | TRBV11-2 | TGTGCCAGCACCTCGAGGGCAGCAGATACGCAGTATTTT | CASTSRAADTQYF
TRBJ2-5 | TRBD2 | NA | TRBV2 | TGTGCCAGCAGTAAACTAGCGGGGACCCAAGAGACCCAGTACTTC | CASSKLAGTQETQYF
TRBJ2-3 | NA | few | TRBV20-1 | TGCAGTGCTAGAGGCTCCTGGATCGGAGCTGGGGATACGCAGTATTTT | CSARGSWIGAGDTQYF
TRBJ2-1 | TRBD1 | NA | TRBV7-9 | TGTGCCAGCAACCCTACCGGGACAGGGGGATTCAATGAGCAGTTCTTC | CASNPTGTGGFNEQFF
TRBJ2-1 | TRBD2 | NA | TRBV29-1 | TGCAGCGTACGGACTAGCGGCGGGTACAATGAGCAGTTCTTC | CSVRTSGGYNEQFF
TRBJ2-6 | NA | few | TRBV18 | TGTGCCAGCTCACCAGGGACGTTGGGCCAGAGGGTCCTGACTTTC | CASSPGTLGQRVLTF
TRBJ2-7 | TRBD2 | NA | TRBV7-9 | TGTGCCAGCAGCTTTGGGACTAGCGGGATCGACGAGCAGTACTTC | CASSFGTSGIDEQYF
TRBJ2-5 | NA | few | TRBV20-1 | TGCAGTGCTAGTTCCGCGGGCGCGTTCGGGGGCCAAGAGACCCAGTACTTC | CSASSAGAFGGQETQYF
TRBJ1-2 | TRBD1 | NA | TRBV3-1 | TGTGCCAGCAGCCAAGAAGGCTCAGGGGGAGTAGGCTACACCTTC | CASSQEGSGGVGYTF
TRBJ1-1 | TRBD1 | NA | TRBV20-1 | TGCAGTGCTTCGGCAGGGGGCTGGGGCACTGAAGCTTTCTTT | CSASAGGWGTEAFF
TRBJ1-1 | TRBD1 | NA | TRBV30 | TGTGCCTGGAGTGTATCCTGGACAGGGGAAGCTTTCTTT | CAWSVSWTGEAFF
TRBJ2-1 | TRBD2 | NA | TRBV11-2 | TGTGCCAGCAGTTCTACCGGGACTAGCACCCATGAGCAGTTCTTC | CASSSTGTSTHEQFF
TRBJ2-3 | TRBD2 | few | TRBV29-1 | TGCAGCGTTAGGTCGCCTCCGGGACTAGCGAACACGCAGTATTTT | CSVRSPPGLANTQYF
TRBJ2-7 | NA | NA | TRBV15 | TGTGCCACCAGCAGCCAGGGTAGACTGCGAGCAGTATTC | CATSSQGRLRAVF